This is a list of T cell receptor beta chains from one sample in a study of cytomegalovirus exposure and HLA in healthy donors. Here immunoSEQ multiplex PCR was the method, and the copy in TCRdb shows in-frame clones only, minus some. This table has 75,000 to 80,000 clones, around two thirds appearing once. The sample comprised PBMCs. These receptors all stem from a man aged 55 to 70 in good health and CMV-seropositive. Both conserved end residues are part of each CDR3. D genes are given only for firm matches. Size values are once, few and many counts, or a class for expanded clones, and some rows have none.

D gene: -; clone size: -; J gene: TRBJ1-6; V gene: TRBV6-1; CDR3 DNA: TGTGCCAGCAGTGAAAGACAGGATAATTCACCCCTCCACTTT; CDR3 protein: CASSERQDNSPLHF
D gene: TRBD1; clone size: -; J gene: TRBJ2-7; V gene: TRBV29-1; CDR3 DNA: TGCAGCGTTATCACAGGGGCTAGCGAGCAGTACTTC; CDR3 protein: CSVITGASEQYF
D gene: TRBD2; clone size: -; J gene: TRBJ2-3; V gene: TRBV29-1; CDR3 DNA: TGCAGCGTTGAAGGTGCCAGCGGGAGCGGGAAAGATACGCAGTATTTT; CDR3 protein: CSVEGASGSGKDTQYF
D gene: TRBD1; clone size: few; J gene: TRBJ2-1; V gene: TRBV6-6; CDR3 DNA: TGTGCCAGCACTACAGGGGATTACAATGAGCAGTTCTTC; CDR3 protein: CASTTGDYNEQFF
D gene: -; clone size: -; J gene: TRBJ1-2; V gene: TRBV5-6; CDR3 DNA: TGTGCCAGCAGCTTGACAGGACCAGGGGGCTACACCTTC; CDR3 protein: CASSLTGPGGYTF
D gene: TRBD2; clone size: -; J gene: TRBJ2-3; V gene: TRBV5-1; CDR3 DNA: TGCGCCAGCAGCTTGGCGGGGGGGACAAACACAGATACGCAGTATTTT; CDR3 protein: CASSLAGGTNTDTQYF
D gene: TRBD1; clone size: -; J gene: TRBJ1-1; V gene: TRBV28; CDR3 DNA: TGTGCCAGTTTACCGGGACAGGGGATGGGTGCCACTGAAGCTTTCTTT; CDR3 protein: CASLPGQGMGATEAFF
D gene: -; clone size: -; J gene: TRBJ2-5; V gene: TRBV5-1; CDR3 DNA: TGCGCCAGCAGCGTGGGGGCAGGGCCCTCGTCCGAGACCCAGTACTTC; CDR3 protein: CASSVGAGPSSETQYF
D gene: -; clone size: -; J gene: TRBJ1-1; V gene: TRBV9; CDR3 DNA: TGTGCCAGCAGCGTCATACAGGGAGCTGAAGCTTTCTTT; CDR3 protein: CASSVIQGAEAFF
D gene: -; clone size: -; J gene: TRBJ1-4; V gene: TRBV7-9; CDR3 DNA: TGTGCCAGCAGCTTAGCTGCAGGAGGTAATGAAAAACTGTTTTTT; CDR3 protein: CASSLAAGGNEKLFF
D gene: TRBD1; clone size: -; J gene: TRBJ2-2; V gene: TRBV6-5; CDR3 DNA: TGTGCCAGCAGTTACCCTCGGGACAGGGGGGTCGGGGAGCTGTTTTTT; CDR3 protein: CASSYPRDRGVGELFF
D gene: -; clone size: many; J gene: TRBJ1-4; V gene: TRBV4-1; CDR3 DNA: TGCGCCAGCAGCCCGTCGAAGCTCGCGGCTGAAAAACTGTTTTTT; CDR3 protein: CASSPSKLAAEKLFF
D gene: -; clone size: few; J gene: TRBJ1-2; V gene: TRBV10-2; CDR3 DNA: TGCGCCAGCAGTGCAGGGGATGGCTACACCTTC; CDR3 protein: CASSAGDGYTF
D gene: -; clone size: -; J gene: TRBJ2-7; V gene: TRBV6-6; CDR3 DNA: TGTGCCAGCAACCAACCGGGGTCCCCATCTACCTACGAGCAGTACTTC; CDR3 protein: CASNQPGSPSTYEQYF
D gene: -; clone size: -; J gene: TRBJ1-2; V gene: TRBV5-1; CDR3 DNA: TGCGCCAGCAGCTTGGGAGAAAACTATGGCTACACCTTC; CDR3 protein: CASSLGENYGYTF
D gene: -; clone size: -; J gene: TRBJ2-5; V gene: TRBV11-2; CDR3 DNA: TGTGCCAGCAGCGAGGATTATGCCCGAGAGACCCAGTACTTC; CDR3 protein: CASSEDYARETQYF
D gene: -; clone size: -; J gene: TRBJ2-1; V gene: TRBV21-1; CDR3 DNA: TGTGCCAGCAGCAAAGCGGGGAGGGACCTATACAATGAGCAGTTCTTC; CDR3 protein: CASSKAGRDLYNEQFF
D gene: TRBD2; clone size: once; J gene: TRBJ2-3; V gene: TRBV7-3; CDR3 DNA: TGTGCCAGCAGCTTAGGACTAGCGGGACCAGATACGCAGTATTTT; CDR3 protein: CASSLGLAGPDTQYF
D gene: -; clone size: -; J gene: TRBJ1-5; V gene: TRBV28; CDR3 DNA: TGTGCCAGCAGTTTGTTGGCTCAGCCCCAGCATTTT; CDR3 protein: CASSLLAQPQHF
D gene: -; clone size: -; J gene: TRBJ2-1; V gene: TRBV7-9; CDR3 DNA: TGTGCCAGCAGCTTCTCACAGGACCCCTACAATGAGCAGTTCTTC; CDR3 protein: CASSFSQDPYNEQFF
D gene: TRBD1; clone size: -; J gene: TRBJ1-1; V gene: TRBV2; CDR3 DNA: TGTGCCAGCAGGCCACAGGGGGCAGGCACTGAAGCTTTCTTT; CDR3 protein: CASRPQGAGTEAFF
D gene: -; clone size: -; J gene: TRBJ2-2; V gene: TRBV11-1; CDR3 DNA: TGTGCCAGCAGCACACAGGGACGGTGGCGGGAGCTGTTTTTT; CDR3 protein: CASSTQGRWRELFF
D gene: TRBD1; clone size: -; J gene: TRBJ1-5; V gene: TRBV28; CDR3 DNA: TGTGCCAGCAGTTTAATCCCACAGGGGATTTATCAGCCCCAGCATTTT; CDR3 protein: CASSLIPQGIYQPQHF
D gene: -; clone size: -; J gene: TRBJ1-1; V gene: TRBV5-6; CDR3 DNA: TGTGCCAGCAGCCCTCCCGGGGTCGTTCAGGACACTGAAGCTTTCTTT; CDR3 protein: CASSPPGVVQDTEAFF
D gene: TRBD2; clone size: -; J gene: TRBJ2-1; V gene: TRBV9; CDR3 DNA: TGTGCCAGCAGCGTAGAAGGTAGCGGGGGGGCTGGGCAGTTCTTC; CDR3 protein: CASSVEGSGGAGQFF
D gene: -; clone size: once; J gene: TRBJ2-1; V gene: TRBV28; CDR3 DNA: TGTGCCAGCAGTTTGGGGCATGTCCACAATGAGCAGTTCTTC; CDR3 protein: CASSLGHVHNEQFF
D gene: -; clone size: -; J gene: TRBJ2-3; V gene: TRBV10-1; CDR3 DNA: TGCGCCAGCAGTGGAGGGGGTGGGGATACGCAGTATTTT; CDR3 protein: CASSGGGGDTQYF
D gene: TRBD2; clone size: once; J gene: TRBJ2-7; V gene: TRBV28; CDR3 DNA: TGTGCCAGCGGGATGGGGGGGGGAGCCTACGAGCAGTACTTC; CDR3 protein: CASGMGGGAYEQYF
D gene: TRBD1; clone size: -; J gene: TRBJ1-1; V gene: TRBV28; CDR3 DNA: TGTGCCAGCAGTTTATACCGGGACAGGGCGTCTGAAGCTTTCTTT; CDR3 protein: CASSLYRDRASEAFF
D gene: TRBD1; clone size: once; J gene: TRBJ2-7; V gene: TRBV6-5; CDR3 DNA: TGTGCCAGCAGTTCTCCGGGACAGCACGACGAGCAGTACTTC; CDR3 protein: CASSSPGQHDEQYF
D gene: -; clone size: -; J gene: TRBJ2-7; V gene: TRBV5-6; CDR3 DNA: TGTGCCAGCAGCTCCTACACAGGTTACGAGCAGTACTTC; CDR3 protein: CASSSYTGYEQYF
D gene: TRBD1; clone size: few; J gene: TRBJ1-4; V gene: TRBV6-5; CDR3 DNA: TGTGCCAGCAGTGGTGGGACAGGCTCGAGGAAACTGTTTTTT; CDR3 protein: CASSGGTGSRKLFF
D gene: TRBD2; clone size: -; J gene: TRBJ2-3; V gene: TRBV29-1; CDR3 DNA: TGCAGCGGGACTAGCGGGAGTCGTACAGATACGCAGTATTTT; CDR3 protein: CSGTSGSRTDTQYF
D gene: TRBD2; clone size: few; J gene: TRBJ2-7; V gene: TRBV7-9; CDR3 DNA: TGTGCCAGCAGCTTAGCGGGACTAGCGGGAGGGGCACTCGAGCAGTACTTC; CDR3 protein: CASSLAGLAGGALEQYF
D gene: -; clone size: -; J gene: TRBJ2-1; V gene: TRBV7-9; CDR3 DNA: TGTGCCAGCAGCTTAGGCGGATTGGAGGAGCAGTTCTTC; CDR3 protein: CASSLGGLEEQFF
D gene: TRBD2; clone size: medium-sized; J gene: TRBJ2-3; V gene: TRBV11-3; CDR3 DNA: TGTGCCAGCAGCTTCTCTAGCGGGAGTTCCCTCGCAGATACGCAGTATTTT; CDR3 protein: CASSFSSGSSLADTQYF
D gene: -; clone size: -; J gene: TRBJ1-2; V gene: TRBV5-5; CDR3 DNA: TGTGCCAGCAGCTCTGAGGGGGACTATGGCTACACCTTC; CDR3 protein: CASSSEGDYGYTF
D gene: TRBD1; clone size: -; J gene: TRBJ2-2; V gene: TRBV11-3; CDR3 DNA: TGTGCCAGCAGCTTCGACAGGGGAAGTCACACCGGGGAGCTGTTTTTT; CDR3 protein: CASSFDRGSHTGELFF
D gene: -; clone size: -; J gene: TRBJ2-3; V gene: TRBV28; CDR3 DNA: TGTGCCAGCAGCCTCAAAGGACTACAGGATACGCAGTATTTT; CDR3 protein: CASSLKGLQDTQYF
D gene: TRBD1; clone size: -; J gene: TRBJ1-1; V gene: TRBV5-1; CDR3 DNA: TGCGCCAGCAGCACCGGACAGGGTTTGGACACTGAAGCTTTCTTT; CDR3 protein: CASSTGQGLDTEAFF
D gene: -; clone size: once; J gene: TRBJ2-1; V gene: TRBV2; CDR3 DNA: TGTGCCAGCAGTGTAGGGGGGGGACTTGACAATGAGCAGTTCTTC; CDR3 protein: CASSVGGGLDNEQFF
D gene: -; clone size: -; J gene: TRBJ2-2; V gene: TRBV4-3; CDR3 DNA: TGCGCCAGCAGCCGCAGGGATCCCGGGGAGCTGTTTTTT; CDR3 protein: CASSRRDPGELFF
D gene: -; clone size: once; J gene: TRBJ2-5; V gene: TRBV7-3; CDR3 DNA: TGTGCCAGCAGCCCCTCCGGGACACCGGGGACCCAGTACTTC; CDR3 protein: CASSPSGTPGTQYF
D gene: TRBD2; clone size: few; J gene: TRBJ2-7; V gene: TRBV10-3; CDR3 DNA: TGTGCCATCAGGGACCCGACTAGCGGGAGGGACTACGAGCAGTACTTC; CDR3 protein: CAIRDPTSGRDYEQYF
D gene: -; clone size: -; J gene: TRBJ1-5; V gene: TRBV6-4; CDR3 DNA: TGTGCCACCGCGGAGGGAGGTTGGCCCCAGCATTTT; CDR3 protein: CATAEGGWPQHF
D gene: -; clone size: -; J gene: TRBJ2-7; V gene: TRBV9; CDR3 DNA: TGTGCCAGCAGCGTAGGACCTACAGACGACTACGAGCAGTACTTC; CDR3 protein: CASSVGPTDDYEQYF
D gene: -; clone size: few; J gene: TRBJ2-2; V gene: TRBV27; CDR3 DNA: TGTGCCAGCAGTCCCCTCCCAGGGGTGGGAGGGAACGCCGGGGAGCTGTTTTTT; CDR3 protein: CASSPLPGVGGNAGELFF
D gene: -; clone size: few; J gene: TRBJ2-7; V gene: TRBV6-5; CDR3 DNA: TGTGCCAGCAGTTACTCGGTCAGTTCAGGGCCTTACGAGCAGTACTTC; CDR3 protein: CASSYSVSSGPYEQYF
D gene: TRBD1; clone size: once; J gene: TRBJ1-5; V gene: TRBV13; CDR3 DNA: TGTGCCAGCAGCCCGGGACAGGGGGTGAGCAGGCCCCAGCATTTT; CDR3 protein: CASSPGQGVSRPQHF
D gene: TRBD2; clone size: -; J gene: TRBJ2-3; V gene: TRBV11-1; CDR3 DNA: TGTGCCAGCAGCTTAGATGAGCGGGGATACACAGATACGCAGTATTTT; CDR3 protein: CASSLDERGYTDTQYF
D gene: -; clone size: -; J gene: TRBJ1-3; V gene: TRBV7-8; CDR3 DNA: TGTGCCAGCAGCTTGGGACTATTAGCCTCTGGAAACACCATATATTTT; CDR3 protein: CASSLGLLASGNTIYF
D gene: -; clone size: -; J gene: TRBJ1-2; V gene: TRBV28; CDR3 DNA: TGTGCCAGCAGATTGGGACTCAGCTACACCTTC; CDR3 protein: CASRLGLSYTF
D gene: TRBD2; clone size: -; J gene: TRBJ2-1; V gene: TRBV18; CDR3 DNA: TGTGCCAGCTCACCAGGGCGGGAGGGCCACGATGAGCAGTTCTTC; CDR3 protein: CASSPGREGHDEQFF
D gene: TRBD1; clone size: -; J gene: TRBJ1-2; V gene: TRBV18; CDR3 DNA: TGTGCCAGCTCACCACCGATTCCTGACAGGGCGGTACATGGCTACACCTTC; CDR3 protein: CASSPPIPDRAVHGYTF